The present TCR beta chain was sequenced within a study of T-cell memory formation after mild COVID-19. General study results and limits: CD4/CD8 balance held among clones contracting day 15 to 85, and later expanders leaned CD4+. Shrinking CD4+ clones were chiefly CM and EM; CD8+ ones were chiefly EMRA.

TCRdb redid the calling of the 5' RACE reads with MiXCR, one entry per CDR3 protein. The sample has 500,000 to 550,000 distinct CDR3 sequences, just over 20% seen once. This clonotype has at least ten counts. Antigen: not known. Per the germline V gene, CDR1 is LNHDA and CDR2 is SQIVND (reference sequence). Trimming at V came to 4 bases and at J to 0 bases, leaving 3 bases not matched to a gene. This CDR3 has 15 amino acids. The chain joins TRBV19 to TRBJ2-1; 7 bases are shared with TRBD2. Sequencing was done on a sample of PBMCs or a T cell subset sorted from them (not recorded which). This sequence was found in an adult woman who had mild COVID-19 (a few samples of this study predate the infection). Cell type and time point are not known. The CDR3 region is CASSSGGSSYNEQFF. The CDR3, as DNA: TGTGCCAGTAGTAGCGGGGGAAGCTCCTACAATGAGCAGTTCTTC.